The 22 T cell receptor beta chains reported below all come from one sample, sequenced in a study of T cells after yellow fever vaccination. TCRdb re-analysed the 5' RACE reads in MiXCR, keeping a single row per CDR3 protein. The data show roughly 300,000 distinct CDR3 sequences, with around 6.8% seen just once and 15% to 20% held by the top ten. The starting material was PBMCs, obtained roughly seven weeks after the first yellow fever vaccination. The receptors were gathered from a man aged 18 to 30 who received the YFV17D yellow fever vaccine.

This clonotype was observed a few times. For the CDR3, the DNA is TGTGCCAGCAGCTTAGTATGGCAGGGGCCCAACACTGAAGCTTTCTTT. This sequence encodes CASSLVWQGPNTEAFF. The chain uses TRBV7-9 and TRBJ1-1; D perhaps matches TRBD1 (6 bases). CDR3 size: 16 residues. V was shortened by 1 base and J by 2 bases, with 14 bases between the two germline ends. CDR1 and CDR2 (germline): SEHNR, FQNEAQ (reference sequence). The variable domain in full, with the rest retrieved from reference TRBV7-9 and TRBJ1-1, is DTGVSQNPRHKITKRGQNVTFRCDPISEHNRLYWYRQTLGQGPEFLTYFQNEAQLEKSRLLSDRFSAERPKGSFSTLEIQRTEQGDSAMYLCASSLVWQGPNTEAFFGQGTRLTVV.

This clonotype turned up a few times. This chain connects TRBV11-2 to TRBJ1-5, with 11 bases identical to TRBD1. Germline lookup yields CDR1 SGHAT and CDR2 FQNNGV. The CDR3 has 16 residues. V lost 5 bases, J lost 4 bases, and 7 bases stayed unmatched. As DNA, the CDR3 is TGTGCCAGCAGCGCCGGGACAGGGGGAACGAATCAGCCCCAGCATTTT. Amino acid sequence: CASSAGTGGTNQPQHF.

The V call is TRBV4-3, the J call TRBJ1-5, with D maybe TRBD1 (6 bases). CDR1 and CDR2 (germline): LGHNA, YSLEER. The CDR3 is 15 amino acids. Trimming cost V 0 bases and J 7 bases, with 13 bases left between them. Here the CDR3 DNA reads TGCGCCAGCAGCCAAGATGGCCAGGGGAGGCAGCCCCAGCATTTT. Its translation: CASSQDGQGRQPQHF.

This clonotype was counted only a few times. The rearrangement uses TRBV7-2 and TRBJ1-6; D gene uncertain. Germline values: CDR1 SGHTA, CDR2 FQGNSA. Trimming pared 5 bases from V and 7 bases from J, leaving 9 bases between. The CDR3 spans 13 residues. CDR3 sequence reads: CASSLNWNSPLHF. DNA of the CDR3: TGTGCCAGCAGCCTAAACTGGAATTCACCCCTCCACTTT.

This clonotype was observed many times. The chain is built from TRBV7-2 and TRBJ2-3; TRBD2 agrees at 11 bases. The V and J ends lost 8 bases and 3 bases, in that order; junction bases with no gene match: 4. Germline V gene data show CDR1 as SGHTA and CDR2 as FQGNSA. There are 14 residues in the CDR3. The CDR3 here is CASLLAGGTDTQYF. Written as DNA, the CDR3 is TGTGCCAGCCTTCTAGCGGGGGGAACAGATACGCAGTATTTT.

The gene calls are TRBV6-2 or TRBV6-3 and TRBJ1-6; 9 nucleotides align to TRBD1. Per the germline V gene, CDR1 is MNHEY and CDR2 is SVGEGT. The CDR3 covers 16 residues. J gave up 10 bases and V 5 bases, and 12 bases lay outside the gene matches. In DNA, the CDR3 is TGTGCCAGCAGTCCCCGCCCGGGACAGGGCCGATCACCCCTCCACTTT. The encoded protein is CASSPRPGQGRSPLHF.

This clonotype occurred a few times. The chain uses TRBV2 and TRBJ2-7; D call uncertain. The V end lost 6 bases, the J end lost 4 bases, and 7 bases lay between the germline ends. There are 11 residues in the CDR3. The germline V gene encodes CDR1 SNHLY and CDR2 FYNNEI. DNA of the CDR3: TGTGCCAGCAGGGGTGAATACGAGCAGTACGTC. Amino acids: CASRGEYEQYV.

To note about this clonotype: Possible read error: a much larger clone is one base away. The chain carries TRBV6-5 and TRBJ2-7, with no clear D. Germline V CDR1 and CDR2: MNHEY, SVGAGI. The CDR3 contains 15 residues. CDR3 DNA: TGTGCCACCAGTTACACCGACCCAAAGATAGCCGAGCAGTACTTC. This gives the protein CATSYTDPKIAEQYF.

This clonotype was seen only a few times. This rearrangement joins TRBV7-2 to TRBJ2-3; no clear D gene. This CDR3 contains 13 residues. V lost 5 bases and J lost 2, with 8 bases in between. Looked up from germline, CDR1 is SGHTA and CDR2 is FQGNSA. The CDR3 is CASSDTDTDTQYF. For the CDR3, the DNA is TGTGCCAGCAGCGACACGGACACAGATACGCAGTATTTT.

This clonotype was counted many times. The V call is TRBV5-1, the J call TRBJ2-7, with TRBD1 identical over 8 bases. Trimming at V came to 1 base and at J to 10 bases, leaving 7 bases not matched to a gene. Germline values: CDR1 SGHRS, CDR2 YFSETQ. The CDR3 has 13 residues. The CDR3 sequence: CASSLPGGRPQYF. Here the CDR3 DNA reads TGCGCCAGCAGCTTGCCAGGGGGCCGTCCTCAGTACTTC.

The rearrangement joins TRBV5-1 to TRBJ2-1; D gene unclear. Germline V CDR1 and CDR2: SGHRS, YFSETQ. There are 15 residues in the CDR3. V was cut by 0 bases and J by 5 bases, with 12 bases left in between. The CDR3 DNA reads TGCGCCAGCAGCTTGGAAGGCCATCGAGACAATGAGCAGTTCTTC. It codes for CASSLEGHRDNEQFF.

This clonotype was recorded only once. The chain has TRBV20-1 and TRBJ2-2; tentative D call: TRBD1 (5 bases). CDR1 is DFQATT, CDR2 SNEGSKA, per germline (reference sequence). CDR3 size: 16 residues. V gave up 1 base and J gave up 0 bases, with 12 bases separating them. CDR3 nucleotides: TGCAGTGCTAGAGTGTTCAGGGCAACGAACACCGGGGAGCTGTTTTTT. This encodes CSARVFRATNTGELFF.

This clonotype was counted between two and nine times. This chain connects TRBV30 to TRBJ1-5; D is unresolved. This CDR3 has 12 residues. Germline assignment: CDR1 GTSNPN and CDR2 SVGIG (reference sequence). Trimming left V 6 bases short and J 4 bases short, with 10 bases between. The CDR3 DNA reads TGTGCCTGCTCCCGCCAAAATCAGCCCCAGCATTTT. This sequence encodes CACSRQNQPQHF.

This clonotype was seen a handful of times. The rearrangement uses TRBV24-1 and TRBJ2-3, with D possibly being TRBD2 (5 bases). Deletions cut 1 base from V and 8 bases from J, with 18 bases between. Germline CDR1 is KGHDR and CDR2 is SFDVKD. The CDR3 length is 16 residues. CDR3 in amino acids: CATSDFQRAGVVTQYF. CDR3 coding DNA: TGTGCCACCAGTGATTTTCAACGAGCCGGGGTGGTTACGCAGTATTTT.

The V gene is TRBV12-3 or TRBV12-4, the J gene TRBJ1-5; no reliable D call. Trimming took off 3 bases at V and 7 bases at J, with 10 bases between the two ends. The CDR3 sequence is 13 residues long. The CDR3 nucleotides read TGTGCCAGCAGTTTTGGAGTCGAGCAGCCCCAGCATTTT. Protein: CASSFGVEQPQHF.

This clonotype was observed a few times. The rearrangement links TRBV25-1 to TRBJ1-2; unclear D gene. Germline assignment: CDR1 MGHDK and CDR2 SYGVNS. This CDR3 contains 13 residues. The V gene lost 3 bases and the J gene lost 4 bases, with 9 bases spanning the gap. CDR3 in amino acids: CASSDFGVYGYTF. CDR3 nucleotides: TGTGCCAGCAGTGATTTTGGGGTCTATGGCTACACCTTC.

The chain recombines TRBV20-1 with TRBJ1-2; 9 bases are shared with TRBD1. CDR3 length: 12 residues. V was clipped by 8 bases and J by 7 bases; unmatched bases: 8. Germline V gives CDR1 DFQATT, CDR2 SNEGSKA (reference sequence). This CDR3 is CSLGGQGLGYTF. The CDR3 DNA reads as TGCAGTCTAGGCGGACAGGGGCTTGGCTACACCTTC.

This clonotype was observed a handful of times. The genes are TRBV28 and TRBJ1-5, with 8 bases matching TRBD1. V was clipped by 6 bases and J by 6 bases; unmatched bases: 7. The CDR3 length is 14 residues. The germline gives CDR1 MDHEN, CDR2 SYDVKM. The CDR3, as DNA: TGTGCCAGCAGACCCGGACAGGGAAGTCAGCCCCAGCATTTT. It is translated as CASRPGQGSQPQHF.

The CDR3 nucleotides read TGTGCCAGCAGTTCCACTCGAGGGAAGAGCTCCTACGAGCAGTACGTC. Protein product: CASSSTRGKSSYEQYV. This chain joins TRBV6-2 or TRBV6-3 and TRBJ2-7; D possibly corresponds to TRBD2 (5 bases). Between the trimmed V and J ends, which lost 4 bases and 0 bases, there was a span of 16 bases. In germline, CDR1 is MNHEY, CDR2 SVGEGT. The CDR3 consists of 16 residues.

The CDR3 nucleotides are TGTGCCAGCAGCTTGGCGGGGACAGGGGCCCCTGAAGCTTTCTTT. It codes for CASSLAGTGAPEAFF. The gene calls are TRBV5-4 and TRBJ1-1; 10 bases agree with TRBD1. The CDR3 runs 15 residues. CDR1 and CDR2 from the germline V gene are SGHNT and YYREEE (reference sequence). V shed 0 bases, J shed 6 bases, and the junction held 5 bases outside the gene matches.

There are many counts of this clonotype. V usage is TRBV3-1 and J usage is TRBJ1-1, with no clear D. Germline CDR1 and CDR2: LGHDT and YNNKEL (reference sequence). The CDR3 contains 14 residues. V lost 2 bases, J lost 4 bases, and 11 bases lay in between. CDR3 nucleotides: TGTGCCAGCAGCCAAACGGCTGTAGGCACTGAAGCTTTCTTT. Amino acids: CASSQTAVGTEAFF.

The V and J genes are TRBV5-1 and TRBJ1-4; tentatively, D is TRBD1 (5 bases). V gave up 6 bases and J gave up 0 bases, with 12 bases separating them. The germline CDR1 and CDR2 sequences are SGHRS and YFSETQ. The CDR3 runs 15 residues. The CDR3 region is CASNLGTSTNEKLFF. For the CDR3, the DNA is TGCGCCAGCAACCTGGGGACCTCAACTAATGAAAAACTGTTTTTT.